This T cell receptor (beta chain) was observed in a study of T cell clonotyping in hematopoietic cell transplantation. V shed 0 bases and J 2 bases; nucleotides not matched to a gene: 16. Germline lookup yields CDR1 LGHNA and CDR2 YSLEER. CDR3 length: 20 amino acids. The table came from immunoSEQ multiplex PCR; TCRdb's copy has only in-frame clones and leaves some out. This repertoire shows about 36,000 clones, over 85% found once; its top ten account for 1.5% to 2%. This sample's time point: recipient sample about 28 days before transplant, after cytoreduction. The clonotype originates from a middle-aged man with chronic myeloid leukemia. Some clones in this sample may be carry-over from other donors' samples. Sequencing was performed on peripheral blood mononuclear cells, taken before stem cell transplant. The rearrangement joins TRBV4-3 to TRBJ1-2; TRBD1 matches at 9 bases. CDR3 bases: TGCGCCAGCAGCCAAGATCGTATGGGACAGGGAATACGGTACAACTATGGCTACACCTTC. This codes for CASSQDRMGQGIRYNYGYTF.